This T cell receptor (beta chain) emerged from a study of T cell responses to AZD1222 COVID-19 vaccine. About this clone: The antigen is undetermined.

Broader study findings: Most donors were white British and more were female, and clonal diversity was possibly underestimated. Spike-specific TCR breadth and depth went up after people got two AZD1222 doses.

CDR3 length: 13 residues. The V end lost 7 bases, the J end lost 0 bases, and 10 bases lay between the germline ends. Germline loops: CDR1 SQVTM, CDR2 ANQGSEA. The data were produced by immunoSEQ multiplex PCR, yet TCRdb's version contains in-frame clones alone and is incomplete. The sample lists about 84,000 clones; approximately 90% were seen once. Sample: peripheral blood, taken on day 0 of AZD1222 vaccination. The chain links TRBV29-1 to TRBJ1-3; D unclear. The TCR comes from an adult in good health. CDR3: CSADENSGNTIYF. The CDR3 DNA sequence: TGCAGCGCTGACGAAAACTCTGGAAACACCATATATTTT.